This entry features one TCR beta chain sequence. The CDR3 loop spans 16 amino acids. Between the trimmed V and J ends, which lost 3 bases and 0 bases, there was a span of 12 bases. Germline values: CDR1 MGHRA, CDR2 YSYEKL. The data derive from a study of T-cell memory formation after mild COVID-19. TCRdb re-called the 5' RACE reads with MiXCR, one entry per CDR3 protein. The data contain about 170,000 distinct CDR3 sequences, roughly 13% of them singletons. The chain has TRBV4-1 and TRBJ2-1, with D unclear. Sequencing was performed on PBMCs or a T cell subset sorted from them (not recorded which). The source is a man younger than 35 who had mild COVID-19 (a few samples of this study predate the infection). Cell type and time point are not known. The CDR3 nucleotides are TGCGCCAGCAGCCAGATCGACATGATCTCCTACAATGAGCAGTTCTTC. Protein: CASSQIDMISYNEQFF.